The clone carrying this T cell receptor (beta chain) was found a few times. The antigen is not known. The sample belongs to a study of response to subunit inactivated influenza vaccine. The study, taken as a whole, reports: After each seasonal influenza vaccination, few new T cells are recruited, the authors suggested.

CDR1 DFQATT and CDR2 SNEGSKA come from the germline V gene (reference sequence). This CDR3 comprises 14 residues. The ends were cut back, 4 bases at V and 0 bases at J, with 13 bases in the middle. TCRdb ran MiXCR on the RT-PCR reads and lists one entry per CDR3 protein. The top ten clones hold roughly 10% of a sample with a few hundred thousand distinct CDR3 sequences, around 13% of them seen once. The source of this sequence is a man between 45 and 60 years old who received an inactivated influenza vaccine. The chain links TRBV20-1 to TRBJ2-7, with D perhaps TRBD1 or TRBD2 (5 bases each). Sequenced material: PBMCs from blood, taken approximately 13 days after vaccination. CDR3 nucleotide sequence: TGCAGTGCTAACCTGGGACCCAGCTCCTACGAGCAGTACTTC. Its protein product is CSANLGPSSYEQYF.